This T cell receptor beta chain was captured by sequencing in a study of blood T cells in healthy people across ages. Through a sample-barcoded 5' primer and a J-beta primer mix, a second PCR was run for roughly 6 to 12 cycles. From the 5' RACE reads, TCRdb called clonotypes with MiXCR, one entry per CDR3 protein. Here the sample spans about 1.7 million distinct CDR3 sequences, under 30% being singletons. Notes on this clonotype: Germline is not matched at one junction end, which may reflect a read error.

The CDR3 is made up of 11 amino acids. The germline gives CDR1 MDHEN, CDR2 SYDVKM. Material for sequencing was blood. This chain uses TRBV28 with TRBJ1-1; D is ambiguous. This clonotype was obtained from a woman aged 25 to 39 in good health. The chain's CDR3 is CANSFRDEAFF. CDR3 DNA sequence: TGTGCCAACAGTTTCCGCGATGAAGCTTTCTTT. The whole variable domain, remainder taken from reference TRBV28 and TRBJ1-1, is DVKVTQSSRYLVKRTGEKVFLECVQDMDHENMFWYRQDPGLGLRLIYFSYDVKMKEKGDIPEGYSVSREKKERFSLILESASTNQTSMYLCANSFRDEAFFGQGTRLTVV.